Reported below is one TCR beta chain. Its antigen is unidentified. One entry per CDR3 protein results from TCRdb running MiXCR on the reads. The data show about 530,000 distinct CDR3 sequences, more than 20% seen once. J lost 7 bases, V lost 1 base, and 4 bases had no gene match. This CDR3 has 12 amino acids. CDR1 and CDR2 (germline): DFQATT, SNEGSKA (reference sequence). The data derive from a study of T cell repertoires in cytomegalovirus infection. Study outcomes and limitations: Cumulative public TCR beta family frequency identified carriers of CMV plus the relevant HLA.

This receptor was obtained from a human donor in good health (CMV status not recorded). Some clones in this sample may be carry-over from other donors' samples. J is TRBJ2-7 and V is TRBV20-1, with 7 bases identical to TRBD2. The sample comprised PBMCs. CDR3 loop: CSARVLAREQYF. Here the CDR3 DNA reads TGCAGTGCTAGAGTACTAGCGAGAGAGCAGTACTTC.